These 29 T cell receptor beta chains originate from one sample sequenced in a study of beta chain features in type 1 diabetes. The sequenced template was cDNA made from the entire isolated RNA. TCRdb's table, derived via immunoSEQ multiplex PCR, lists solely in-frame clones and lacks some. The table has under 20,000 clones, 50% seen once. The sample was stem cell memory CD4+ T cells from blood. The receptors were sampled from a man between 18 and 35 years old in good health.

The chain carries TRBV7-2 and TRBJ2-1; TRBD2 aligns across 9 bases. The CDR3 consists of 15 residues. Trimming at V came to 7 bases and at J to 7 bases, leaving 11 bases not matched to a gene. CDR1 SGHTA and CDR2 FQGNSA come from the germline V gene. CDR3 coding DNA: TGTGCCAGCACCCTGGGAGGTAGCGGGAGTAATGAGCAGTTCTTC. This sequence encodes CASTLGGSGSNEQFF.

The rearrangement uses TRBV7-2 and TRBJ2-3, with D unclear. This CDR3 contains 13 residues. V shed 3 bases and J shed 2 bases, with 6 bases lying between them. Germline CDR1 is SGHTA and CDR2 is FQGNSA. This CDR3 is CASSFRVTDTQYF. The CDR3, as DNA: TGTGCCAGCAGCTTCCGGGTCACAGATACGCAGTATTTT.

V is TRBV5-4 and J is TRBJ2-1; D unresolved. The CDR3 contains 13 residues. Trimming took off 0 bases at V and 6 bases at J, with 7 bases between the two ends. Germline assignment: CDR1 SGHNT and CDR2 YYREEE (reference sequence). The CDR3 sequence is CASSLDSLNEQFF. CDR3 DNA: TGTGCCAGCAGCTTGGATAGCCTCAATGAGCAGTTCTTC.

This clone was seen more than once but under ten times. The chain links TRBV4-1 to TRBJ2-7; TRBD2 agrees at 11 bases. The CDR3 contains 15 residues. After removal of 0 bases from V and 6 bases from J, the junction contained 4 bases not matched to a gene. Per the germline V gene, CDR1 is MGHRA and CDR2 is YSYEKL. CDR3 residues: CASSQDIGLAGEQYF. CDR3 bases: TGCGCCAGCAGCCAAGATATAGGACTAGCGGGCGAGCAGTACTTC.

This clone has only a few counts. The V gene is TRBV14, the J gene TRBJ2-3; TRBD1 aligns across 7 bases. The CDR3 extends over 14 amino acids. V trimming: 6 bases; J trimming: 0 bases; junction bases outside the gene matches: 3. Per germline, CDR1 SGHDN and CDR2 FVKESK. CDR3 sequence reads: CASSGGQSTDTQYF. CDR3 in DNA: TGTGCCAGCAGTGGGGGACAGAGCACAGATACGCAGTATTTT.

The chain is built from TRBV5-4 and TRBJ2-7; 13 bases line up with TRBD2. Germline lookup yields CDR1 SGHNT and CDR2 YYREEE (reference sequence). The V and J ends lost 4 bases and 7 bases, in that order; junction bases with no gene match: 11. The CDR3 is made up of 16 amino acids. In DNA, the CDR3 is TGTGCCAGCAGCCATGGACTAGCGGGAGATGGGGGTGAGCAGTACTTC. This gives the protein CASSHGLAGDGGEQYF.

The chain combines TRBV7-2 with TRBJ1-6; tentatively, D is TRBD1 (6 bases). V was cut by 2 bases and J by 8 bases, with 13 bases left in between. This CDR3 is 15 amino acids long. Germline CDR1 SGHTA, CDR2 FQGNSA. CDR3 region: CASSLYHRVDSPLHF. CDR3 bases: TGTGCCAGCAGCTTATACCACAGGGTGGATTCACCCCTCCACTTT.

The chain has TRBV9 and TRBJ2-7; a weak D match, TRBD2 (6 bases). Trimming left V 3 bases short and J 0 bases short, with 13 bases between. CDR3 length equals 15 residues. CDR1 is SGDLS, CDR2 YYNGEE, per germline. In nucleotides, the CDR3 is TGTGCCAGCAGCGCAGCAACCGGGAGCTCCTACGAGCAGTACTTC. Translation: CASSAATGSSYEQYF.

CDR3 sequence: CAWSVASYEQYF. As DNA, the CDR3 is TGTGCCTGGAGTGTAGCTAGCTACGAGCAGTACTTC. The J gene is TRBJ2-7, the V gene TRBV30; D is undetermined. Germline-derived CDR1 and CDR2 are GTSNPN and SVGIG (reference sequence). With 0 bases removed from V and 3 bases from J, the gap between germline ends came to 6 bases. This CDR3 comprises 12 residues.

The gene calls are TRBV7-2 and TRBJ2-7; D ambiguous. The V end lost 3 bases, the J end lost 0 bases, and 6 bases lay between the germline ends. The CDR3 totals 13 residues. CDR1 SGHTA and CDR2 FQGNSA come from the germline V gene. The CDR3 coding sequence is TGTGCCAGCAGCTTGCACGGCTCCTACGAGCAGTACTTC. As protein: CASSLHGSYEQYF.

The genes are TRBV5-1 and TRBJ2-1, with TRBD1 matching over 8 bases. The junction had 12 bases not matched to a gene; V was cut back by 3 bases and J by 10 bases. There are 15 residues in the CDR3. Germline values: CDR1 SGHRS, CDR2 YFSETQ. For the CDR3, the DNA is TGCGCCAGCAGCTCCCCGGGACAGGCGGTTCGAGAGCAGTTCTTC. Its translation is CASSSPGQAVREQFF. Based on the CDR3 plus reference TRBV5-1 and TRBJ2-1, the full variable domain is KAGVTQTPRYLIKTRGQQVTLSCSPISGHRSVSWYQQTPGQGLQFLFEYFSETQRNKGNFPGRFSGRQFSNSRSEMNVSTLELGDSALYLCASSSPGQAVREQFFGPGTRLTVL.

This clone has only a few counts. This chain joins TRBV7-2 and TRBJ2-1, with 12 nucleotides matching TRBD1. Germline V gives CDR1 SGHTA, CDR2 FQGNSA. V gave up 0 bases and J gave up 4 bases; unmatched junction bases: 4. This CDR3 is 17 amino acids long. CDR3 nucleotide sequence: TGTGCCAGCAGCTTAGCGGGGACAGGGGGCGGTTACAATGAGCAGTTCTTC. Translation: CASSLAGTGGGYNEQFF. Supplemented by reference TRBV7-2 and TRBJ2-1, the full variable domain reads GAGVSQSPSNKVTEKGKDVELRCDPISGHTALYWYRQSLGQGLEFLIYFQGNSAPDKSGLPSDRFSAERTGGSVSTLTIQRTQQEDSAVYLCASSLAGTGGGYNEQFFGPGTRLTVL.

CDR3 DNA: TGTGCCAGTATTGGCAGGGATTCGAACATTCAGTACTTC. Translating gives CASIGRDSNIQYF. V gene TRBV19 combines with J gene TRBJ2-4; D is perhaps TRBD1 (5 bases). The CDR3 runs to 13 residues. Germline CDR1 and CDR2: LNHDA and SQIVND (reference sequence). V lost 7 bases to trimming and J lost 7 bases, with 14 bases between them.

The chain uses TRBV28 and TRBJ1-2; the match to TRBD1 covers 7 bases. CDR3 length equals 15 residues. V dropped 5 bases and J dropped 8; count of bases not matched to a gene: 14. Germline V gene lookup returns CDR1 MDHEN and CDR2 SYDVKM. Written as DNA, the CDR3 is TGTGCCAGCAGTGCCATTGGGACAGCCCGGGAAGGCTACACCTTC. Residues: CASSAIGTAREGYTF.

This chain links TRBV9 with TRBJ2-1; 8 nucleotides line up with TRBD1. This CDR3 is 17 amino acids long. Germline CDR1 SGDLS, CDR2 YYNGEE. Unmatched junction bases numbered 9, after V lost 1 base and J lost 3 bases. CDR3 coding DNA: TGTGCCAGCAGCGTATCTTCGGCGGGACAGGACTACAATGAGCAGTTCTTC. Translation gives CASSVSSAGQDYNEQFF.

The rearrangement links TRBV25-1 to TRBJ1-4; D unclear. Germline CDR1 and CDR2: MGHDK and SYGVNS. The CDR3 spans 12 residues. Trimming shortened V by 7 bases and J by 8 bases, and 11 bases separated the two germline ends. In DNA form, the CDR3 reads TGTGCCAGCATAGGTGCTAGCGAAAAACTGTTTTTT. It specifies CASIGASEKLFF.

The chain's CDR3 is CASSEARGSWEQYF. In DNA form, the CDR3 reads TGTGCCAGCAGTGAAGCGCGGGGAAGTTGGGAGCAGTACTTC. The chain couples TRBV2 to TRBJ2-5; possible D gene TRBD2, 6 bases. V lost 0 bases, J lost 11 bases, and 16 bases lay in between. CDR3 size: 14 residues. Germline lookup yields CDR1 SNHLY and CDR2 FYNNEI.

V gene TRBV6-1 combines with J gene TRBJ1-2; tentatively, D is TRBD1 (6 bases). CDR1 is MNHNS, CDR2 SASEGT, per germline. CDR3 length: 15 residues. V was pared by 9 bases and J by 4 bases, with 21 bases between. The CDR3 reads CASRHRVHSLYGYTF. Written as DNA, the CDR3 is TGTGCCAGTCGTCACAGGGTCCACTCGCTCTATGGCTACACCTTC.

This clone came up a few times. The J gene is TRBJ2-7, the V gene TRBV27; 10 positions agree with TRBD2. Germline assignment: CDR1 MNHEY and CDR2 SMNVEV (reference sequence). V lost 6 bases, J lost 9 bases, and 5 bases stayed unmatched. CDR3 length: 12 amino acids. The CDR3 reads CASRSSGRVQYF. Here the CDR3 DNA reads TGTGCCAGCAGGTCGAGCGGGAGGGTGCAGTACTTC.

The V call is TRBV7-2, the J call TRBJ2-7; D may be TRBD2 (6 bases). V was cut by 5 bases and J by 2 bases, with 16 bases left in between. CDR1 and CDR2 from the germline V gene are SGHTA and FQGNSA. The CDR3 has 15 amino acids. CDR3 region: CASSAHGGGTYEQYF. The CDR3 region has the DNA TGTGCCAGCAGCGCCCACGGGGGAGGAACCTACGAGCAGTACTTC. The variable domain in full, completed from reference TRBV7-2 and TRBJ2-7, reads GAGVSQSPSNKVTEKGKDVELRCDPISGHTALYWYRQSLGQGLEFLIYFQGNSAPDKSGLPSDRFSAERTGGSVSTLTIQRTQQEDSAVYLCASSAHGGGTYEQYFGPGTRLTVT.

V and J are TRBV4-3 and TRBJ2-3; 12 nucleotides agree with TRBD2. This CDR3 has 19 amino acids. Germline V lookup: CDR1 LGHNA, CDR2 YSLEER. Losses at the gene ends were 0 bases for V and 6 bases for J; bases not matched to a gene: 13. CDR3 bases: TGCGCCAGCAGCCAAGACGCTGGGCTAGCGGGAGGGCCTTCGGATACGCAGTATTTT. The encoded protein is CASSQDAGLAGGPSDTQYF.

Here the CDR3 reads CASQRLRVNTEAFF. The CDR3 DNA sequence: TGTGCCAGCCAGAGACTTCGGGTGAACACTGAAGCTTTCTTT. This chain links TRBV2 with TRBJ1-1, with D unclear. Trimming took 8 bases from V and 0 from J, leaving 13 bases between them. The CDR3 extends over 14 amino acids. CDR1 SNHLY and CDR2 FYNNEI come from the germline V gene.

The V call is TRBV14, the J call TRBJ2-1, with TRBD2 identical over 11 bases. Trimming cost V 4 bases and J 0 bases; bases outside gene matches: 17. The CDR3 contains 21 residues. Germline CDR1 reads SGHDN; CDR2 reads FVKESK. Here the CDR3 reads CASSPLGGATSGGSSYNEQFF. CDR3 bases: TGTGCCAGCAGCCCTCTGGGGGGCGCAACTAGCGGGGGAAGCTCCTACAATGAGCAGTTCTTC.

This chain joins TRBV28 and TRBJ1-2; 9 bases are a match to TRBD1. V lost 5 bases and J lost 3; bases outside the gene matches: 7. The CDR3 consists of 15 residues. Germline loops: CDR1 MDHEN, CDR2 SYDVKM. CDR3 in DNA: TGTGCCAGCAGTATCCAAGGACAGGGGCACTATGGCTACACCTTC. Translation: CASSIQGQGHYGYTF.

The CDR3 coding sequence is TGTGCCAGCAGCTTAGCACTAGCGGGAGTTAATGAGCAGTTCTTC. Its translation is CASSLALAGVNEQFF. The chain couples TRBV7-3 to TRBJ2-1; 11 bases fit TRBD2. CDR1 SGHTA and CDR2 FQGTGA come from the germline V gene. The CDR3 sequence is 15 residues long. V lost 2 bases to trimming and J lost 7 bases; unmatched junction nucleotides: 4.

CDR3 DNA sequence: TGTGCCAGCAGGCCTAGTAGGAGCGGCACAGATACGCAGTATTTT. Its protein is CASRPSRSGTDTQYF. The chain uses TRBV9 and TRBJ2-3; no reliable D call. CDR3 size: 15 residues. V lost 5 bases to trimming and J lost 1 base, with 14 bases between them. CDR1 is SGDLS and CDR2 is YYNGEE in the germline V gene.

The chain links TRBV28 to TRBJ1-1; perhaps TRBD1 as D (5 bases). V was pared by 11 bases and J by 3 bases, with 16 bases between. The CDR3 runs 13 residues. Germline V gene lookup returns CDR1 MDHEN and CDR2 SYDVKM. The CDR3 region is CAPTPGGDTEAFF. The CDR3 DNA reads TGTGCCCCCACTCCGGGGGGGGACACTGAAGCTTTCTTT.

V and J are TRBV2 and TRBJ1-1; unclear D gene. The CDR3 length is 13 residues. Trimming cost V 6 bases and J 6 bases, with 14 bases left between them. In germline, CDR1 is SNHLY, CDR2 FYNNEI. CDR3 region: CASRGLGGAEAFF. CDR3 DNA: TGTGCCAGCAGGGGCCTCGGTGGCGCTGAAGCTTTCTTT. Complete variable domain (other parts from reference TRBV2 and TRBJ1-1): EPEVTQTPSHQVTQMGQEVILRCVPISNHLYFYWYRQILGQKVEFLVSFYNNEISEKSEIFDDQFSVERPDGSNFTLKIRSTKLEDSAMYFCASRGLGGAEAFFGQGTRLTVV.

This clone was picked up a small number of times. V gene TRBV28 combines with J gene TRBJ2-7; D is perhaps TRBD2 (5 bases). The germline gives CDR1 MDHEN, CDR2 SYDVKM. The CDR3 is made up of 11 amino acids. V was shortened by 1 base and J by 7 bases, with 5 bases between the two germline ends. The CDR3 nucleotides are TGTGCCAGCAGTTTATCGGGAGAGCAGTACTTC. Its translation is CASSLSGEQYF. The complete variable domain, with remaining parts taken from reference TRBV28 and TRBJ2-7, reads DVKVTQSSRYLVKRTGEKVFLECVQDMDHENMFWYRQDPGLGLRLIYFSYDVKMKEKGDIPEGYSVSREKKERFSLILESASTNQTSMYLCASSLSGEQYFGPGTRLTVT.